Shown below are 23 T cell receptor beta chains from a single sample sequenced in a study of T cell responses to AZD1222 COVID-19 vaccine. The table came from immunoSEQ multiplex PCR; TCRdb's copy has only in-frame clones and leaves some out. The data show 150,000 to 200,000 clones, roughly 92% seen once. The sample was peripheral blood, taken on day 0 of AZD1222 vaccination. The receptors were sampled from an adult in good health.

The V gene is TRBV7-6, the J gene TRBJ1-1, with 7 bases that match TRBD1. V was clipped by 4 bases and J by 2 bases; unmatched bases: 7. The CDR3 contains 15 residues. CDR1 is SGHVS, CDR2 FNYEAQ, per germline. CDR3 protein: CASSSQGGKNTEAFF. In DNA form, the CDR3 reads TGTGCCAGCAGCTCCCAGGGGGGGAAAAACACTGAAGCTTTCTTT.

CDR3 loop: CASSANPTEAFF. For the CDR3, the DNA is TGTGCCAGCAGCGCGAACCCCACTGAAGCTTTCTTT. The chain uses TRBV9 and TRBJ1-1; D is unclear. The CDR3 loop spans 12 amino acids. Per germline, CDR1 SGDLS and CDR2 YYNGEE. V dropped 3 bases and J dropped 4 bases, with 7 bases sitting between them.

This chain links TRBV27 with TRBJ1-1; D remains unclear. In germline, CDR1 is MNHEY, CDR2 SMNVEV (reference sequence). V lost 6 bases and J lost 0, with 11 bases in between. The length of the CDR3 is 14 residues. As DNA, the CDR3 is TGTGCCAGCAGCCCGAGATGGATGAACACTGAAGCTTTCTTT. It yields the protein CASSPRWMNTEAFF.

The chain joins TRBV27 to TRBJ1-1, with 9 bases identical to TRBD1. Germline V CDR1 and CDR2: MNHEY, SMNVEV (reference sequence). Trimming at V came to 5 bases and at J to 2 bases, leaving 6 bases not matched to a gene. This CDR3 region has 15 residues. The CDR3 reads CASSPRGQGNTEAFF. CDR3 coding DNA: TGTGCCAGCAGTCCCCGGGGACAGGGAAACACTGAAGCTTTCTTT.

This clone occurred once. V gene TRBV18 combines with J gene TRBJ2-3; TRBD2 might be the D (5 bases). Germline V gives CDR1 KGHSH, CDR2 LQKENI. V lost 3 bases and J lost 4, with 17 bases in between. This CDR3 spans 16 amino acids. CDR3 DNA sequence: TGTGCCAGCTCACCCAGCGGCGGAATCGGGGCAGATACGCAGTATTTT. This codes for CASSPSGGIGADTQYF.

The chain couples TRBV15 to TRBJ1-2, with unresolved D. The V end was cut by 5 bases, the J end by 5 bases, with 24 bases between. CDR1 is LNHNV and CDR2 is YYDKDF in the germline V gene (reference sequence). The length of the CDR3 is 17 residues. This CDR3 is CATSPAGWTDYHYGYTF. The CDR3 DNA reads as TGTGCCACCAGCCCCGCGGGGTGGACCGATTATCATTATGGCTACACCTTC. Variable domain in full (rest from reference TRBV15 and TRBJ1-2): DAMVIQNPRYQVTQFGKPVTLSCSQTLNHNVMYWYQQKSSQAPKLLFHYYDKDFNNEADTPDNFQSRRPNTSFCFLDIRSPGLGDTAMYLCATSPAGWTDYHYGYTFGSGTRLTVV.

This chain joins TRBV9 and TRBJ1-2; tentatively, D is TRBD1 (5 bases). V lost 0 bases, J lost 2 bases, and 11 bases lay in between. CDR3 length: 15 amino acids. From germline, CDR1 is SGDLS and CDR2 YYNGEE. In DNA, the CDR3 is TGTGCCAGCAGCGTAGGGGACTTCTTAAACTATGGCTACACCTTC. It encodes CASSVGDFLNYGYTF. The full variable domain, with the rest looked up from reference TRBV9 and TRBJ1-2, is DSGVTQTPKHLITATGQRVTLRCSPRSGDLSVYWYQQSLDQGLQFLIQYYNGEERAKGNILERFSAQQFPDLHSELNLSSLELGDSALYFCASSVGDFLNYGYTFGSGTRLTVV.

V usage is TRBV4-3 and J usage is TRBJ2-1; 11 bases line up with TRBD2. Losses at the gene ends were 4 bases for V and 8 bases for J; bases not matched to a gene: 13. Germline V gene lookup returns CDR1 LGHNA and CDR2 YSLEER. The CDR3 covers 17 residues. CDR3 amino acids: CASSPHPISGGADEQFF. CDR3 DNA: TGCGCCAGCAGCCCCCACCCCATTAGCGGGGGGGCCGATGAGCAGTTCTTC.

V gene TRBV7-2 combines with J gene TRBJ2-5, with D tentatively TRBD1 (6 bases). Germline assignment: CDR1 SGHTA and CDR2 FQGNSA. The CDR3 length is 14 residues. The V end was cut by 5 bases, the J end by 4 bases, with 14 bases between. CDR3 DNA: TGTGCCAGCAGCCCCGGGCAGGGGAGAGAGACCCAGTACTTC. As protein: CASSPGQGRETQYF.

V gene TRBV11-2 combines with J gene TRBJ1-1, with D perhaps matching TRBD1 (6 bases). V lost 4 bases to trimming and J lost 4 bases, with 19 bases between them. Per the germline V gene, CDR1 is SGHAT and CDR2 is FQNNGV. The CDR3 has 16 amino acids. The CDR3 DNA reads TGTGCCAGCAGCTCCACCATGACAGGCCGAGGCACTGAAGCTTTCTTT. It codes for CASSSTMTGRGTEAFF.

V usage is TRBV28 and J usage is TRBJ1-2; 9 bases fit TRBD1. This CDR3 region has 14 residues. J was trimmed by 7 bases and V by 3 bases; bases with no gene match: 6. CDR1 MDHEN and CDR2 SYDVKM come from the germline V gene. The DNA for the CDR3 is TGTGCCAGCAGTTTTGAACAGGGGGCGAGTGGCTACACCTTC. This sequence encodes CASSFEQGASGYTF.

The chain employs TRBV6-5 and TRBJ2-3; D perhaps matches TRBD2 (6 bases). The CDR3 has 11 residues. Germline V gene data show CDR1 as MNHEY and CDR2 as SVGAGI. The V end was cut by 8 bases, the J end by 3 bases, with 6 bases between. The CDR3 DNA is TGTGCCAGCCGGGGGACAGATACGCAGTATTTT. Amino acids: CASRGTDTQYF.

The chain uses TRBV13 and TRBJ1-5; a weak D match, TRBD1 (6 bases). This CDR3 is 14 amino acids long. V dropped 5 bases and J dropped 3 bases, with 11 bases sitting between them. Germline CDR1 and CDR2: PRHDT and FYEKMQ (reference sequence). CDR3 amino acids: CASSRGGSNQPQHF. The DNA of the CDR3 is TGTGCCAGCAGCCGAGGGGGATCCAATCAGCCCCAGCATTTT.

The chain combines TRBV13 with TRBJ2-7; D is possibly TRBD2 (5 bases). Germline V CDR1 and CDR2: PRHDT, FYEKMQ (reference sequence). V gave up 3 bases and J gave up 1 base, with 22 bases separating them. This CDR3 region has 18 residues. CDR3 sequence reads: CASSLKSQRVTTSYEQYV. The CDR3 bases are TGTGCCAGCAGCTTGAAATCCCAGAGGGTCACCACGTCCTACGAGCAGTACGTC.

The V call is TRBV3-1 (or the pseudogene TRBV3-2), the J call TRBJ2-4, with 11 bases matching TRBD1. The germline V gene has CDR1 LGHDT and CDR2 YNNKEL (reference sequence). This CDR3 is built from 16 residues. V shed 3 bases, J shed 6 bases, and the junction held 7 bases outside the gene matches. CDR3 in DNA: TGTGCCAGCAGCCATCCCGCCGGGACAGGGGGAAACATTCAGTACTTC. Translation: CASSHPAGTGGNIQYF.

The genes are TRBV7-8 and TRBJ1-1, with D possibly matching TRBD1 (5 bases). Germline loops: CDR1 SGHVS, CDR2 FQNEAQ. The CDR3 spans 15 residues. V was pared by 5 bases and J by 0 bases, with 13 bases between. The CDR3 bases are TGTGCCAGCAGCACGTCGACAGCCATGAACACTGAAGCTTTCTTT. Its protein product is CASSTSTAMNTEAFF.

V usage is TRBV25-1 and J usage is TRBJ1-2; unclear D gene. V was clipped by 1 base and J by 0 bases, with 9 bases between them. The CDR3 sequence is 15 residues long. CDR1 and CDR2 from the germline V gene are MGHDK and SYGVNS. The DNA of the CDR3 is TGTGCCAGCAGTGAATTCAGGAGCACTAACTATGGCTACACCTTC. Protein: CASSEFRSTNYGYTF.

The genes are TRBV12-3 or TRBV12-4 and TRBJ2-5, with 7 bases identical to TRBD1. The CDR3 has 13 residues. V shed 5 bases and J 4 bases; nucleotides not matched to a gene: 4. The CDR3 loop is CASSAQGRETQYF. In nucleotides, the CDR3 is TGTGCCAGCAGTGCACAGGGGCGAGAGACCCAGTACTTC.

CDR3 amino acids: CASSSRLPQEGLNTEAFF. The CDR3 DNA reads as TGTGCCAGCAGCTCCAGACTGCCCCAAGAGGGCCTGAACACTGAAGCTTTCTTT. This chain connects TRBV13 to TRBJ1-1; no firm D call. The CDR3 totals 18 residues. Germline V gene sequence: CDR1 PRHDT, CDR2 FYEKMQ (reference sequence). V was shortened by 4 bases and J by 0 bases, with 21 bases between the two germline ends.

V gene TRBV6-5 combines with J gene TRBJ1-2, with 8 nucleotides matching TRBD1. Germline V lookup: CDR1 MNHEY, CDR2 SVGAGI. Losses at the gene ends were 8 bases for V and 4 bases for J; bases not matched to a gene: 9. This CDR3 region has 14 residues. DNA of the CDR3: TGTGCCAGCGACACGACAGGGGTCATCTATGGCTACACCTTC. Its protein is CASDTTGVIYGYTF.

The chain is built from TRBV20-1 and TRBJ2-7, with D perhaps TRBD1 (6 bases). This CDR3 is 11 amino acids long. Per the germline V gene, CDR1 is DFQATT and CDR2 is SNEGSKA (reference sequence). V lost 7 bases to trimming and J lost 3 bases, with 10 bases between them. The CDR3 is CSGQGYYEQYF. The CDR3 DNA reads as TGCAGTGGGCAGGGGTACTACGAGCAGTACTTC.

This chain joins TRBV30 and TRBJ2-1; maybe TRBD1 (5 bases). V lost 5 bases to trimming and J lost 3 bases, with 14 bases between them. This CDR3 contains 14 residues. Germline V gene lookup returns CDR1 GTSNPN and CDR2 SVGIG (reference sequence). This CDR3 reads CAWDEGDSYNEQFF. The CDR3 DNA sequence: TGTGCCTGGGATGAAGGAGACAGCTACAATGAGCAGTTCTTC.

As DNA, the CDR3 is TGCGCCAGCAGCCGACCCGGGACTAGCGGATACAATGAGCAGTTCTTC. This gives the protein CASSRPGTSGYNEQFF. V and J are TRBV5-1 and TRBJ2-1, with 11 bases identical to TRBD2. V was clipped by 4 bases and J by 4 bases; unmatched bases: 7. CDR3 size: 16 residues. CDR1 SGHRS and CDR2 YFSETQ come from the germline V gene.